The 25 T cell receptor beta chains listed next were all sequenced from one sample in a study of monozygotic twins with cystic fibrosis. Assay used: immunoSEQ multiplex PCR; TCRdb lists only in-frame clones, some missing. Altogether around 34,000 clones are present, 92% being singletons, with the ten largest covering 0.8% to 1%. Sequenced: blood. The origin of the receptors is a girl aged 2-9 years with cystic fibrosis.

The sample holds one count of this clone. The rearrangement links TRBV11-2 to TRBJ2-3; a weak D match, TRBD2 (5 bases). V lost 1 base and J 3 bases, leaving 11 bases between the germline ends. Germline V gives CDR1 SGHAT, CDR2 FQNNGV. CDR3 length: 15 amino acids. This CDR3 is CASSLGGYTTDTQYF. CDR3 coding DNA: TGTGCCAGCAGCTTAGGCGGGTATACAACAGATACGCAGTATTTT. Complete variable domain (other parts from reference TRBV11-2 and TRBJ2-3): EAGVAQSPRYKIIEKRQSVAFWCNPISGHATLYWYQQILGQGPKLLIQFQNNGVVDDSQLPKDRFSAERLKGVDSTLKIQPAKLEDSAVYLCASSLGGYTTDTQYFGPGTRLTVL.

The chain employs TRBV25-1 and TRBJ2-3; 12 nucleotides match TRBD2. V lost 3 bases and J lost 2; bases outside the gene matches: 3. The germline V gene has CDR1 MGHDK and CDR2 SYGVNS. The CDR3 has 16 residues. The CDR3 sequence: CASSDGLAGLTDTQYF. The CDR3 nucleotides read TGTGCCAGCAGTGACGGACTAGCGGGGCTCACAGATACGCAGTATTTT. The complete variable domain, with remaining parts taken from reference TRBV25-1 and TRBJ2-3, reads EADIYQTPRYLVIGTGKKITLECSQTMGHDKMYWYQQDPGMELHLIHYSYGVNSTEKGDLSSESTVSRIRTEHFPLTLESARPSHTSQYLCASSDGLAGLTDTQYFGPGTRLTVL.

This chain connects TRBV7-2 to TRBJ2-6; 7 nucleotides match TRBD1. CDR1 and CDR2 from the germline V gene are SGHTA and FQGNSA. V lost 3 bases and J lost 3; bases outside the gene matches: 5. CDR3 length: 16 residues. DNA for the CDR3: TGTGCCAGCAGCTTCAGAGGGGGCGGTGGGGCCAACGTCCTGACTTTC. It yields the protein CASSFRGGGGANVLTF.

The V call is TRBV7-6, the J call TRBJ2-7; perhaps TRBD1 as D (5 bases). Trimming pared 4 bases from V and 3 bases from J, leaving 13 bases between. CDR3 size: 14 residues. CDR1 and CDR2 (germline): SGHVS, FNYEAQ. CDR3 nucleotide sequence: TGTGCCAGCAGCTCTAGAGGAACAGGCTACGAGCAGTACTTC. Protein: CASSSRGTGYEQYF.

V is TRBV7-9 and J is TRBJ1-4, with TRBD1 matching over 7 bases. Germline assignment: CDR1 SEHNR and CDR2 FQNEAQ (reference sequence). V lost 0 bases, J lost 8 bases, and 6 bases stayed unmatched. The CDR3 has 15 residues. DNA for the CDR3: TGTGCCAGCAGCTTAGCTGAGGGGGCGTGGGAAAAACTGTTTTTT. This codes for CASSLAEGAWEKLFF.

The V call is TRBV6-6, the J call TRBJ1-4; D might be TRBD1 (6 bases). Germline lookup yields CDR1 MNHNY and CDR2 SVGAGI (reference sequence). The CDR3 length is 16 residues. V was shortened by 11 bases and J by 4 bases, with 23 bases between the two germline ends. CDR3 bases: TGTGCCTCGTCCCCTACAGGGTTTGGGGATAATGAAAAACTGTTTTTT. The encoded protein is CASSPTGFGDNEKLFF.

V is TRBV5-6 and J is TRBJ2-7; TRBD2 matches at 9 bases. CDR3 length: 17 amino acids. The V gene's germline CDR1 is SGHDT and CDR2 YYEEEE. Trimming took 0 bases from V and 0 from J; bases not matched to a gene: 7. The CDR3 DNA sequence: TGTGCCAGCAGCTTGGCAGCGGGGGGTTTTAGCTCCTACGAGCAGTACTTC. It specifies CASSLAAGGFSSYEQYF.

The chain combines TRBV30 with TRBJ2-1; possibly TRBD1 for D (5 bases). The germline V gene encodes CDR1 GTSNPN and CDR2 SVGIG (reference sequence). V gave up 1 base and J gave up 6 bases, with 13 bases separating them. The CDR3 extends over 14 amino acids. The CDR3 region is CAWSADIGVNEQFF. CDR3 nucleotide sequence: TGTGCCTGGAGTGCGGACATAGGTGTCAATGAGCAGTTCTTC.

V is TRBV13 and J is TRBJ2-3, with a tentative D call TRBD1 (5 bases). The CDR3 runs to 13 residues. V was cut by 1 base and J by 7 bases, with 9 bases left in between. Germline CDR1 PRHDT, CDR2 FYEKMQ (reference sequence). CDR3 coding DNA: TGTGCCAGCAGCTTAGAACAGGAATATACGCAGTATTTT. Protein sequence: CASSLEQEYTQYF.

The chain employs TRBV5-1 and TRBJ2-1; 9 bases are a match to TRBD2. CDR1 and CDR2 from the germline V gene are SGHRS and YFSETQ. CDR3 length: 14 amino acids. The V gene end was trimmed by 7 bases and the J gene end by 7 bases; junction bases not matched to a gene: 9. CDR3 residues: CASRGASGVNEQFF. The CDR3 coding sequence is TGCGCCAGCCGCGGGGCTAGCGGGGTGAATGAGCAGTTCTTC.

The chain employs TRBV6-1 and TRBJ2-5; 8 bases fit TRBD2. CDR1 and CDR2 from the germline V gene are MNHNS and SASEGT. This CDR3 is 17 amino acids long. V was clipped by 0 bases and J by 1 base; unmatched bases: 7. CDR3 sequence reads: CASSEASGGGPQETQYF. The CDR3 DNA follows: TGTGCCAGCAGTGAAGCGAGCGGGGGAGGTCCCCAAGAGACCCAGTACTTC.

The rearrangement uses TRBV5-1 and TRBJ2-7; 13 bases map to TRBD2. The trim removed 4 bases at V and 4 bases at J, leaving 14 bases unmatched. CDR3 length: 18 amino acids. The germline CDR1 and CDR2 sequences are SGHRS and YFSETQ. The CDR3 sequence is CASSKGLAGEGLRYEQYF. The CDR3 bases are TGCGCCAGCAGCAAAGGACTAGCGGGAGAGGGGTTACGGTACGAGCAGTACTTC.

The chain couples TRBV19 to TRBJ1-1; 7 bases are a match to TRBD1. The trim removed 6 bases at V and 3 bases at J, leaving 10 bases unmatched. Germline values: CDR1 LNHDA, CDR2 SQIVND (reference sequence). CDR3 length: 15 amino acids. The CDR3 here is CASSRQGGGYTEAFF. CDR3 DNA sequence: TGTGCCAGTAGCAGACAGGGTGGTGGGTACACTGAAGCTTTCTTT.

The gene calls are TRBV27 and TRBJ1-3, with D perhaps TRBD1 (5 bases). V lost 2 bases, J lost 0 bases, and 8 bases lay in between. CDR1 is MNHEY, CDR2 SMNVEV, per germline (reference sequence). This CDR3 contains 15 residues. CDR3 coding DNA: TGTGCCAGCAGTTTAGGGGGTAACTCTGGAAACACCATATATTTT. Protein product: CASSLGGNSGNTIYF.

V gene TRBV19 combines with J gene TRBJ1-2; TRBD1 is a possible D gene (6 bases). Trimming pared 5 bases from V and 4 bases from J, leaving 14 bases between. In germline, CDR1 is LNHDA, CDR2 SQIVND (reference sequence). This CDR3 contains 14 residues. CDR3 in DNA: TGTGCCAGTAGTCCCGCGGGACAATTCTATGGCTACACCTTC. Protein sequence: CASSPAGQFYGYTF.

The chain links TRBV29-1 to TRBJ2-7; D perhaps matches TRBD1 (5 bases). The germline V gene has CDR1 SQVTM and CDR2 ANQGSEA. The germline V and J ends were trimmed by 4 bases and 4 bases, with 11 bases remaining between them. The CDR3 runs 12 residues. The CDR3 DNA reads as TGCAGCGTTGTTAGGACAAATTACGAGCAGTACTTC. It codes for CSVVRTNYEQYF.

The chain uses TRBV7-9 and TRBJ2-3; D gene ambiguous. The CDR3 consists of 13 residues. The germline V gene has CDR1 SEHNR and CDR2 FQNEAQ (reference sequence). V lost 4 bases and J 3 bases, leaving 8 bases between the germline ends. In DNA form, the CDR3 reads TGTGCCAGCAGCTCAGCCGAAACAGATACGCAGTATTTT. It codes for CASSSAETDTQYF.

The chain carries TRBV5-1 and TRBJ2-1, with 12 nucleotides matching TRBD2. The CDR3 is 16 amino acids. J gave up 1 base and V 3 bases, and 2 bases lay outside the gene matches. CDR1 is SGHRS and CDR2 is YFSETQ in the germline V gene. CDR3 protein: CASSSGLAGSYNEQFF. In nucleotides, the CDR3 is TGCGCCAGCAGCTCCGGACTAGCGGGATCCTACAATGAGCAGTTCTTC.

The genes are TRBV2 and TRBJ2-3; TRBD2 matches at 13 bases. This CDR3 is built from 14 residues. Trimming at V came to 8 bases and at J to 2 bases, leaving 1 base not matched to a gene. Per germline, CDR1 SNHLY and CDR2 FYNNEI. CDR3 protein: CASGTSGNTDTQYF. The CDR3 nucleotides are TGTGCCAGCGGGACTAGCGGGAACACAGATACGCAGTATTTT.

The rearrangement links TRBV7-9 to TRBJ2-1, with D perhaps matching TRBD1 or TRBD2 (5 bases each). This CDR3 spans 15 amino acids. Germline V gene sequence: CDR1 SEHNR, CDR2 FQNEAQ (reference sequence). V lost 1 base, J lost 2 bases, and 9 bases lay in between. The CDR3 region has the DNA TGTGCCAGCAGCTTAGGTAGGGACCCCTACAATGAGCAGTTCTTC. Amino acids: CASSLGRDPYNEQFF. Drawing the rest from reference TRBV7-9 and TRBJ2-1, the complete variable domain is DTGVSQNPRHKITKRGQNVTFRCDPISEHNRLYWYRQTLGQGPEFLTYFQNEAQLEKSRLLSDRFSAERPKGSFSTLEIQRTEQGDSAMYLCASSLGRDPYNEQFFGPGTRLTVL.

The chain joins TRBV30 to TRBJ2-1; 8 nucleotides align to TRBD2. J gave up 0 bases and V 4 bases, and 14 bases lay outside the gene matches. Germline V gene sequence: CDR1 GTSNPN, CDR2 SVGIG (reference sequence). The CDR3 loop spans 18 amino acids. CDR3 nucleotides: TGTGCCTGGAACAGTTTTTTGGGCGGGACTAGCTCCTACAATGAGCAGTTCTTC. Translated, it gives CAWNSFLGGTSSYNEQFF.

The V and J genes are TRBV27 and TRBJ2-1; 7 bases are shared with TRBD1. V gave up 5 bases and J gave up 5 bases; unmatched junction bases: 12. The CDR3 spans 16 residues. Germline CDR1 reads MNHEY; CDR2 reads SMNVEV (reference sequence). The CDR3 sequence: CASSPALTGIHNEQFF. The CDR3, as DNA: TGTGCCAGCAGTCCCGCCCTGACAGGGATCCACAATGAGCAGTTCTTC.

The CDR3 reads CASSGGTEFLYGYTF. The CDR3 nucleotides read TGTGCCAGCAGCGGCGGGACAGAGTTCCTCTATGGCTACACCTTC. The chain is built from TRBV5-4 and TRBJ1-2; 7 bases line up with TRBD1. The CDR3 has 15 amino acids. Unmatched junction bases numbered 10, after V lost 4 bases and J lost 4 bases. Germline CDR1 and CDR2: SGHNT and YYREEE (reference sequence).

The chain joins TRBV2 to TRBJ2-7, with 10 bases fitting TRBD1. V shed 4 bases and J 5 bases; nucleotides not matched to a gene: 2. CDR1 is SNHLY, CDR2 FYNNEI, per germline. This CDR3 comprises 13 residues. CDR3 loop: CASSATGGNEQYF. The DNA for the CDR3 is TGTGCCAGCAGTGCGACAGGGGGCAACGAGCAGTACTTC.

The CDR3 here is CASSYKSEQFF. The CDR3 region has the DNA TGTGCCAGCAGTTACAAAAGTGAGCAGTTCTTC. The chain combines TRBV6-5 with TRBJ2-1; D is unresolved. Germline V gene lookup returns CDR1 MNHEY and CDR2 SVGAGI. V was clipped by 2 bases and J by 9 bases, with 5 bases between them. The CDR3 runs 11 residues.